The 8 T cell receptor beta chains below come from one sample, sequenced in a study of vaccination and CD4 T cells after COVID-19 (dated by TCRdb to 2022 to 2024). No cognate antigen is known for these TCRs. The library was made by PCR. Sequencing took place on an Illumina iSeq 100. At the Johns Hopkins FTIC core, DNA from the cultured CD4+ T cells underwent TCR sequencing with the Oncomine TCR Beta short-read assay. Using fastp at Q25 and MiXCR, TCRdb reprocessed the public reads and kept productive beta chains. Every distinct CDR3 protein forms one entry, paired with its most common genes and DNA. Present in this sample are some 7,100 distinct CDR3 sequences, just under 75% of which were seen just once. Over 12% of the sample belongs to the ten largest clones. The treatment or condition label corresponds to: roughly 10-day PBMC culture with coronavirus spike peptide pools or control peptides (ViraFEST assay).

Sequencing was performed on CD4+ T cells from blood, cultured in vitro. All receptors come from a human donor who had recovered from COVID-19.

The CDR3 DNA sequence: TGTGCCAGCAGCCCAGGCCGGGATGAGCAGTTCTTC. Translating it yields CASSPGRDEQFF. The rearrangement joins TRBV7-8 to TRBJ2-1; D not resolved. This CDR3 is built from 12 residues. With 5 bases removed from V and 8 bases from J, the gap between germline ends came to 10 bases. Germline V gives CDR1 SGHVS, CDR2 FQNEAQ.

V and J are TRBV6-5 and TRBJ2-3; a possible D gene is TRBD2 (5 bases). Trimming took 2 bases from V and 4 from J, leaving 13 bases between them. Germline assignment: CDR1 MNHEY and CDR2 SVGAGI. The CDR3 is 15 amino acids. The CDR3 reads CASSYRSGTADTQYF. The DNA for the CDR3 is TGTGCCAGCAGTTACCGGTCGGGAACAGCAGATACGCAGTATTTT.

The rearrangement uses TRBV9 and TRBJ2-1, with 11 nucleotides matching TRBD2. CDR3 size: 17 residues. Germline trimming cut 0 bases from V and 8 bases from J; bases unmatched to any gene: 10. Germline loops: CDR1 SGDLS, CDR2 YYNGEE. This chain's CDR3 is CASSVVGASGRLHEQFF. The CDR3 region has the DNA TGTGCCAGCAGCGTAGTTGGGGCTAGCGGGAGGTTGCATGAGCAGTTCTTC.

The chain recombines TRBV5-6 with TRBJ2-7; 9 nucleotides line up with TRBD1. This CDR3 region has 15 residues. The junction had 8 bases not matched to a gene; V was cut back by 5 bases and J by 2 bases. CDR1 is SGHDT and CDR2 is YYEEEE in the germline V gene. Here the CDR3 DNA reads TGTGCCAGCAGAAAACAGGGGGCCCTTCCCTACGAGCAGTACTTC. It codes for CASRKQGALPYEQYF.

This clonotype has just a few counts. The chain couples TRBV27 to TRBJ1-6; D might be TRBD1 (6 bases). V dropped 7 bases and J dropped 7 bases, with 14 bases sitting between them. The CDR3 is made up of 14 amino acids. Germline CDR1 MNHEY, CDR2 SMNVEV (reference sequence). The DNA for the CDR3 is TGTGCCAGCAACAAGCAGGGGTGGAATTCACCCCTCCACTTT. Its protein is CASNKQGWNSPLHF.

CDR3 nucleotides: TGTGCCAGCACCCAAGGTGCAGGCTATGGCTACACCTTC. Translated: CASTQGAGYGYTF. J is TRBJ1-2 and V is TRBV7-8, with D unclear. The V end lost 7 bases, the J end lost 4 bases, and 13 bases lay between the germline ends. The CDR3 is 13 amino acids. CDR1 SGHVS and CDR2 FQNEAQ come from the germline V gene.

This clonotype was seen more than once but under ten times. The chain has TRBV5-1 and TRBJ1-2; a weak D match, TRBD1 (6 bases). V was pared by 4 bases and J by 4 bases, with 11 bases between. CDR1 and CDR2 from the germline V gene are SGHRS and YFSETQ. The CDR3 extends over 13 amino acids. CDR3 sequence: CASSREGGYGYTF. In DNA, the CDR3 is TGCGCCAGCAGCCGCGAGGGGGGCTATGGCTACACCTTC.

The chain recombines TRBV20-1 with TRBJ1-1; D not certain. The length of the CDR3 is 14 residues. V lost 1 base and J 4 bases, leaving 13 bases between the germline ends. Germline V gene data show CDR1 as DFQATT and CDR2 as SNEGSKA (reference sequence). The CDR3 here is CSARVVYWGTEAFF. CDR3 nucleotide sequence: TGCAGTGCTAGAGTCGTCTACTGGGGCACTGAAGCTTTCTTT.